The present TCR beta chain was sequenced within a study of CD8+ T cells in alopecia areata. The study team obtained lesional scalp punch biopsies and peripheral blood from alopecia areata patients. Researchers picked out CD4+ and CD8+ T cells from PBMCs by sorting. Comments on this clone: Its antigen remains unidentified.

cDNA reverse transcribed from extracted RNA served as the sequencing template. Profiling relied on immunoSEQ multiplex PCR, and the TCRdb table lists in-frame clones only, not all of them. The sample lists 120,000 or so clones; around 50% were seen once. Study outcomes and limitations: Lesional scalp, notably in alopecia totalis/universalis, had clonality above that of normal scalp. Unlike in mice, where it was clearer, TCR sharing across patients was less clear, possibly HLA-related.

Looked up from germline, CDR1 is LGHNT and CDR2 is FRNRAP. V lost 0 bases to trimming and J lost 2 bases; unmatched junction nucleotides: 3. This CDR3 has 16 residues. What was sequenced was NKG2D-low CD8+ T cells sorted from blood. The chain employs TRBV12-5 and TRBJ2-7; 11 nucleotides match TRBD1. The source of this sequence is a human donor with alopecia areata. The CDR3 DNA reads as TGTGCTAGTGGTTTGGTTTGGGGACAGGGGGCCTACGAGCAGTACTTC. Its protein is CASGLVWGQGAYEQYF.